These T cell receptor beta chains were read from a single sample in a study of regulatory T cells in long-lasting Graves disease. A single record per CDR3 protein comes from TCRdb applying MiXCR to the multiplex PCR reads. The sample lists approximately 400,000 distinct CDR3 sequences; less than 30% were seen once. The starting material was peripheral blood mononuclear cells (PBMCs), obtained when the disease was refractory, from a patient treated with antithyroid drugs. The receptors here all came from a woman aged 40 to 49 with Graves disease. Both conserved end residues are part of each CDR3.

V	J	CDR3
TRBV28	TRBJ2-7	CASKKATGLQYF
TRBV11-2	TRBJ2-1	CASSFTGTGVFNEQFF
TRBV6-1	TRBJ2-3	CASSEETGGSDTQYF
TRBV5-1	TRBJ2-2	CASSLDPGNTGELFF
TRBV11-2	TRBJ2-5	CASSSGIEETQYF
TRBV10-3	TRBJ1-1	CATGTPDMNTEAFF
TRBV6-1	TRBJ2-1	CAGDPDDRHPPYNEQFF
TRBV28	TRBJ2-6	CASSLRGVSGANVLTF
TRBV28	TRBJ2-7	CASSSPPEGYEQYF
TRBV3-1	TRBJ1-5	CASSPGWGNQPQHF
TRBV4-1	TRBJ1-1	CASSPTGQGAEAFF
TRBV20-1	TRBJ2-5	CSAKRAGGETQYF
TRBV12-3/TRBV12-4	TRBJ2-1	CASSFGQGSHEQFF
TRBV2	TRBJ1-2	CASRERGSYGYTF
TRBV4-1	TRBJ2-7	CASSHTQGGNEQYF
TRBV5-1	TRBJ2-7	CASSPGPAPSNEQYF
TRBV19	TRBJ1-5	CASSIRTASNQPQHF
TRBV5-1	TRBJ2-5	CASSFKGGTETQYF
TRBV2	TRBJ2-2	CASSENPRLNTGELFF
TRBV5-1	TRBJ2-2	CASSFGLAGNTGELFF
TRBV28	TRBJ2-5	CASSFNVATVYKTQYF
TRBV2	TRBJ1-6	CASGEQGSNSPLHF
TRBV20-1	TRBJ2-7	CSAHGLAGGQYF
TRBV24-1	TRBJ1-1	CATRKTGVNTEAFF
TRBV27	TRBJ1-6	CASSTSWTGYNSPLHF
TRBV2	TRBJ2-7	CASTEPPGATYEQYF
TRBV12-3/TRBV12-4	TRBJ2-6	CAAGLSGANVLTF
TRBV27	TRBJ1-2	CASSLSQGSYGYTF
TRBV11-2	TRBJ2-3	CASSFTSGVNTQYF
TRBV4-1	TRBJ2-7	CASSHTQLYEQYF
TRBV6-1	TRBJ1-6	CASRGLYNSPLHF